This T cell receptor beta chain was documented in a study of T cells in Graves' hyperthyroidism and ophthalmopathy. Notes on the study in general: The model identified upcoming ophthalmopathy a median approximately seven months ahead of onset. Most expanded thyroid clonotypes above 0.001 also appeared in blood. Ophthalmopathy was distinguished from stable hyperthyroidism by 13 V-J signatures.

As regards this clonotype: What it recognizes is unknown.

The CDR3 sequence is 12 residues long. Trimming removed 8 bases at V and 3 bases at J, with 10 bases between. Germline V gives CDR1 KGHSH, CDR2 LQKENI. 10 ml of fresh peripheral blood supplied the PBMCs. Researchers amplified the TCR beta CDR3 regions from RNA transcripts. RT-PCR in the first round (using the HTBI primer set) targeted the TCR CDR3. TCRdb used MiXCR to reprocess the multiplex PCR reads, holding one entry per CDR3 protein. This sample carries hundreds of thousands of distinct CDR3 sequences, just under 20% of them seen once, and the ten largest clones take about 50%. The sample was blood. The clonotype comes from a man aged 35-49 years with Graves' ophthalmopathy. The chain couples TRBV18 to TRBJ1-2; no reliable D call. The CDR3 DNA reads TGTGCCAGCAGTTCCCAGGACTATGGCTACACCTTC. Translated: CASSSQDYGYTF.